This T cell receptor beta chain was identified in a study of blood T cells in healthy people across ages. The second PCR ran about 6 to 12 cycles with a sample-barcoded 5' primer and J-beta primers. TCRdb reanalysed the 5' RACE reads using MiXCR and keeps one entry per CDR3 protein. The sample contains about 720,000 distinct CDR3 sequences, 20% to 25% of which appear only once. This CDR3 contains 16 residues. V lost 4 bases, J lost 0 bases, and 7 bases stayed unmatched. Germline V gene sequence: CDR1 SGHRS, CDR2 YFSETQ. In this sample, this clonotype turned up a few times. Material: blood. The receptor was isolated from a man between 65 and 85 years old in good health. The chain combines TRBV5-1 with TRBJ1-1, with 9 bases aligning to TRBD1. CDR3 loop: CASSPGQGYMNTEAFF. CDR3 in DNA: TGCGCCAGCAGCCCGGGACAGGGCTACATGAACACTGAAGCTTTCTTT.